This T cell receptor beta chain was observed in a study of blood T cell repertoires in COVID-19. Background on the study: The origin of the acute and convalescent COVID-19 samples was the United States, Italy and Spain. T cells, B-cell-depleted T cells, or PBMCs supplied cDNA or gDNA.

Clones were sequenced by immunoSEQ multiplex PCR, and TCRdb holds only the in-frame ones, with some missing. The data show roughly 27,000 clones, with over 75% seen just once and about 6% held by the top ten. Trimming pared 6 bases from V and 8 bases from J, leaving 17 bases between. Germline V gene lookup returns CDR1 LNHDA and CDR2 SQIVND (reference sequence). The CDR3 consists of 14 residues. The sequenced sample consisted of peripheral blood. This clonotype originated in a human donor in a cohort sampled during active COVID-19. This chain uses TRBV19 with TRBJ1-5, with D maybe TRBD1 (5 bases). CDR3 loop: CASSRDGGLEPQHF. The CDR3 DNA follows: TGTGCCAGTAGCAGGGATGGGGGGTTGGAGCCCCAGCATTTT.